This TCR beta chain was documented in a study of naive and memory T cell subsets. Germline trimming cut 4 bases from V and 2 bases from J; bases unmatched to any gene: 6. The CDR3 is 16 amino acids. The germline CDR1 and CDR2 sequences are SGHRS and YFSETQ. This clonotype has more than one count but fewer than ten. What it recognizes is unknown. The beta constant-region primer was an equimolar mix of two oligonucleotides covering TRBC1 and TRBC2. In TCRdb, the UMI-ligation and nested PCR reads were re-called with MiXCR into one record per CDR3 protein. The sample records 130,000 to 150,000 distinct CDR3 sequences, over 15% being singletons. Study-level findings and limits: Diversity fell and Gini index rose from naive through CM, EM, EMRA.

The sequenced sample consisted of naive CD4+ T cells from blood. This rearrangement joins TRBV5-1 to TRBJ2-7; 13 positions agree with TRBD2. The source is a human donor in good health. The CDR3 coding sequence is TGCGCCAGCAGCCCTCGGACTAGCGGGAGCGCCTACGAGCAGTACTTC. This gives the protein CASSPRTSGSAYEQYF.